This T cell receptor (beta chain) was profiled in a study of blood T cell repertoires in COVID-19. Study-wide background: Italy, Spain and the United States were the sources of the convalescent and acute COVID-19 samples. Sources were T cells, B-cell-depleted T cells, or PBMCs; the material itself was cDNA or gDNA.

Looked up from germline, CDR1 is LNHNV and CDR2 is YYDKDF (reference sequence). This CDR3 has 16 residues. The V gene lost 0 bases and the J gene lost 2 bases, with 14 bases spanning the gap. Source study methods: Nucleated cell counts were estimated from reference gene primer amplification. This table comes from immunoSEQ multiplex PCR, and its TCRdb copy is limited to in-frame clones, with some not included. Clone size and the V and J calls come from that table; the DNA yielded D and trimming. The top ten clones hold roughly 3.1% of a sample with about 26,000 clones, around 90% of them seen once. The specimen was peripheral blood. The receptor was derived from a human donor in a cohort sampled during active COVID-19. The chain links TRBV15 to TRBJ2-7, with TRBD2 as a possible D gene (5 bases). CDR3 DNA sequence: TGTGCCACCAGCAGAGATGGGGAGCCCGGGACCTACGAGCAGTACTTC. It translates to CATSRDGEPGTYEQYF.